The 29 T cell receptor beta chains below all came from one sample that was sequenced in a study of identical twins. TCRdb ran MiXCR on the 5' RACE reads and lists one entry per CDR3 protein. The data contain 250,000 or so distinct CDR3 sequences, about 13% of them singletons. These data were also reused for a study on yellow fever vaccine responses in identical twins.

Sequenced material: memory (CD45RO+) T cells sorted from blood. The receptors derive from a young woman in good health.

For the CDR3, the DNA is TGCAGTGCTAGTCGTCTCGGGAGCAAGTCCTACGAGCAGTACTTC. Amino acid sequence: CSASRLGSKSYEQYF. V gene TRBV20-1 combines with J gene TRBJ2-7; possible D gene TRBD2, 6 bases. V was trimmed by 3 bases and J by 1 base, leaving 16 bases between them. The CDR3 is 15 amino acids. The germline gives CDR1 DFQATT, CDR2 SNEGSKA (reference sequence).

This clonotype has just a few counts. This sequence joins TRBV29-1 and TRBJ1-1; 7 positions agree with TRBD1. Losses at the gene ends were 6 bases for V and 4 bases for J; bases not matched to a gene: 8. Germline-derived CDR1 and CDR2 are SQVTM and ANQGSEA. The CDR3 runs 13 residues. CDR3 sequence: CSVFYRGGTEAFF. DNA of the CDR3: TGCAGCGTATTCTACAGGGGAGGCACTGAAGCTTTCTTT. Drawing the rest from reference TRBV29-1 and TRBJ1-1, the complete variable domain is SAVISQKPSRDICQRGTSLTIQCQVDSQVTMMFWYRQQPGQSLTLIATANQGSEATYESGFVIDKFPISRPNLTFSTLTVSNMSPEDSSIYLCSVFYRGGTEAFFGQGTRLTVV.

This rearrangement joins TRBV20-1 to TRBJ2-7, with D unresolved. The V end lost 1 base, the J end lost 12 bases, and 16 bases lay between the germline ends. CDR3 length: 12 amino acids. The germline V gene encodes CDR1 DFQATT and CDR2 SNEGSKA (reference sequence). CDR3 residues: CSARGGEAGTYF. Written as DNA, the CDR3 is TGCAGTGCTAGAGGGGGTGAGGCAGGAACGTACTTC.

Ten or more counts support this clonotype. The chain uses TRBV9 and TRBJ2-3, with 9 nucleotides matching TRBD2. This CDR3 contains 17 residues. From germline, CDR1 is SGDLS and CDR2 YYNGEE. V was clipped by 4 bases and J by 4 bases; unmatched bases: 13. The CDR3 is CASSSDEMIAGADTQYF. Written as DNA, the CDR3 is TGTGCCAGCAGCTCCGACGAAATGATAGCGGGAGCAGATACGCAGTATTTT.

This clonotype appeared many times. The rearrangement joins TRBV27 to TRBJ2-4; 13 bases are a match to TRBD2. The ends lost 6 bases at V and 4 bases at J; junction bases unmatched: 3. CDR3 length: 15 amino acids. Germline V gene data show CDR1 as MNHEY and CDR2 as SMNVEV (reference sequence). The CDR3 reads CASRLTSGGKNIQYF. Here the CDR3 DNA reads TGTGCCAGCAGGCTGACTAGCGGGGGGAAAAACATTCAGTACTTC.

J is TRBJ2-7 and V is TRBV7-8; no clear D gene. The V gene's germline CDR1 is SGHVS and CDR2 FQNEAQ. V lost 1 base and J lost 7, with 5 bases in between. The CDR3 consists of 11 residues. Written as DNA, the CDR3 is TGTGCCAGCAGCTTAGAGCAAGAGCAGTACTTC. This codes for CASSLEQEQYF. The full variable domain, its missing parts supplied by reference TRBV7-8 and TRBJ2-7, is GAGVSQSPRYKVAKRGQDVALRCDPISGHVSLFWYQQALGQGPEFLTYFQNEAQLDKSGLPSDRFFAERPEGSVSTLKIQRTQQEDSAVYLCASSLEQEQYFGPGTRLTVT.

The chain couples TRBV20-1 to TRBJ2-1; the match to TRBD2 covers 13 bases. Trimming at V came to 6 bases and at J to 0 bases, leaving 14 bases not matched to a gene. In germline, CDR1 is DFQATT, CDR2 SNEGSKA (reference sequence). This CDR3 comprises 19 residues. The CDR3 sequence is CSAQGLAGEILSSYNEQFF. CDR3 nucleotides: TGCAGTGCCCAAGGACTAGCGGGAGAGATCCTGAGCTCCTACAATGAGCAGTTCTTC.

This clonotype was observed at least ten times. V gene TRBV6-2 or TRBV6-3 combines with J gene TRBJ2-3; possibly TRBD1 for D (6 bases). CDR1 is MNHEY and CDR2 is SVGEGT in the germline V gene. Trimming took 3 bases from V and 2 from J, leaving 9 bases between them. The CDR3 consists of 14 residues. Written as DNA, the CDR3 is TGTGCCAGCAGTTATGGACAGAACACAGATACGCAGTATTTT. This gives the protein CASSYGQNTDTQYF.

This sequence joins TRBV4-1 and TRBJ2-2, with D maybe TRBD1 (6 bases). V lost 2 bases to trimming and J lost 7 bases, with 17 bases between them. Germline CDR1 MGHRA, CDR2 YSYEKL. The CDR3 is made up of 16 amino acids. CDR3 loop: CASSQLGGQSNGELFF. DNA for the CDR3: TGCGCCAGCAGCCAATTGGGTGGACAGTCCAACGGGGAGCTGTTTTTT.

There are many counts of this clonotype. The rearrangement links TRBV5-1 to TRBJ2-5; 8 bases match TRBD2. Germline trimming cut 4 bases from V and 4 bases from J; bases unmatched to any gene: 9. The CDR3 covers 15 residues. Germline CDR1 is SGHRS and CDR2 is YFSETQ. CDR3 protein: CASSTQTSEGETQYF. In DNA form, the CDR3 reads TGCGCCAGCAGCACACAGACTAGCGAGGGAGAGACCCAGTACTTC.

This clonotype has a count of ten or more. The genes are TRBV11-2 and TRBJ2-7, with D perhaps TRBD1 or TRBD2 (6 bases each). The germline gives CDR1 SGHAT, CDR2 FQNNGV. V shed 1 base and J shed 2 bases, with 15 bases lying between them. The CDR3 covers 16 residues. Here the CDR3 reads CASSLGGAVIAYEQYF. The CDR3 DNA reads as TGTGCCAGCAGCTTAGGGGGGGCAGTCATAGCCTACGAGCAGTACTTC.

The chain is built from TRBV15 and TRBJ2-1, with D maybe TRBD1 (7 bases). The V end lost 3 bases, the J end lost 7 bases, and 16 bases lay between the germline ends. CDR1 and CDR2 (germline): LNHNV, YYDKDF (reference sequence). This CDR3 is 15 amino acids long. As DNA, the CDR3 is TGTGCCACCAGCAGGGCGGGACAGAACAGGAATGAGCAGTTCTTC. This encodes CATSRAGQNRNEQFF.

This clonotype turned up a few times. CDR3 residues: CASSQGAWTASNSPLHF. In DNA form, the CDR3 reads TGTGCCAGCAGCCAAGGGGCCTGGACAGCCTCTAATTCACCCCTCCACTTT. This chain joins TRBV3-1 and TRBJ1-6, with D tentatively TRBD1 (6 bases). CDR1 is LGHDT, CDR2 YNNKEL, per germline (reference sequence). Trimming took 1 base from V and 6 from J, leaving 16 bases between them. CDR3 length: 17 amino acids.

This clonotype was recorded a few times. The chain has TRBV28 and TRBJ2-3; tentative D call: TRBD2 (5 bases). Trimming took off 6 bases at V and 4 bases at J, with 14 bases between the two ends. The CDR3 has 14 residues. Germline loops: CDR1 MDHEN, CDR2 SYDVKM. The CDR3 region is CASRQGRGSDTQYF. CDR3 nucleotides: TGTGCCAGCAGGCAAGGGAGAGGGTCAGATACGCAGTATTTT.

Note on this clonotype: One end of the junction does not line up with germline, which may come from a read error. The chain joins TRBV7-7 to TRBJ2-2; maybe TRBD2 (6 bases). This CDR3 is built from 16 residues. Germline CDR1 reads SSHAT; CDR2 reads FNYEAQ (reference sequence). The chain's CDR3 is CASSPMRGVGTGELFF. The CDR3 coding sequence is TGTGCTAGCAGCCCCATGCGGGGAGTCGGGACCGGGGAGCTGTTTTTT.

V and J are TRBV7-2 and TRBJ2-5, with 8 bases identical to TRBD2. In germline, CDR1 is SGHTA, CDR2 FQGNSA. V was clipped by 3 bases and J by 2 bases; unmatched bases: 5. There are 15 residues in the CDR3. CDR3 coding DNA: TGTGCCAGCAGCTTGACTAGCGAGCCGCAAGAGACCCAGTACTTC. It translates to CASSLTSEPQETQYF. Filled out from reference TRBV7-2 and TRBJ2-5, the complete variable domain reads GAGVSQSPSNKVTEKGKDVELRCDPISGHTALYWYRQSLGQGLEFLIYFQGNSAPDKSGLPSDRFSAERTGGSVSTLTIQRTQQEDSAVYLCASSLTSEPQETQYFGPGTRLLVL.

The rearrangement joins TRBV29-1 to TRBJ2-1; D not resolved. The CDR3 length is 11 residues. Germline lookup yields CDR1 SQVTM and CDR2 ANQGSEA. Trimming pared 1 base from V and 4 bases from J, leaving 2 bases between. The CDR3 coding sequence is TGCAGCGTTGAAGTTTACAATGAGCAGTTCTTC. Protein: CSVEVYNEQFF.

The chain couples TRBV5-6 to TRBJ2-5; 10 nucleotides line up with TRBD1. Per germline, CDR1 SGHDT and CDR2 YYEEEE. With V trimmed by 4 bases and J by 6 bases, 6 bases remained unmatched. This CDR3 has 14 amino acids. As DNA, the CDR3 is TGTGCCAGCAGCCGACAGGGGGCGAGTCAGACCCAGTACTTC. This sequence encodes CASSRQGASQTQYF. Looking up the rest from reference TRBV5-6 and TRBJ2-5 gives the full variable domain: DAGVTQSPTHLIKTRGQQVTLRCSPKSGHDTVSWYQQALGQGPQFIFQYYEEEERQRGNFPDRFSGHQFPNYSSELNVNALLLGDSALYLCASSRQGASQTQYFGPGTRLLVL.

For the CDR3, the DNA is TGTGCCAGCTCACCTAGCGGGGGGGCCTCCGTGTCCTACGAGCAGTACTTC. Residues: CASSPSGGASVSYEQYF. The chain carries TRBV18 and TRBJ2-7, with 11 bases matching TRBD2. Germline CDR1 reads KGHSH; CDR2 reads LQKENI. CDR3 length equals 17 residues. Trimming cost V 3 bases and J 1 base; bases outside gene matches: 8.

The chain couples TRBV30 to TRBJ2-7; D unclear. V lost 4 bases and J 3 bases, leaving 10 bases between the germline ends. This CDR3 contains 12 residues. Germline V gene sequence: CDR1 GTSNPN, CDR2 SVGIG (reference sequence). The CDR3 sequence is CAWTSTGYEQYF. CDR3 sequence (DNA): TGTGCCTGGACAAGCACCGGCTACGAGCAGTACTTC.

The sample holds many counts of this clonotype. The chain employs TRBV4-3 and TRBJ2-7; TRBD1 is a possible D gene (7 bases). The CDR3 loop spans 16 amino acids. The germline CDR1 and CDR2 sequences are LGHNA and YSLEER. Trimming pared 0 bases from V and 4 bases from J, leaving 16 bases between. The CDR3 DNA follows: TGCGCCAGCAGCCAAGATCAGGAGGGGGCAGGGTACGAGCAGTACTTC. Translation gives CASSQDQEGAGYEQYF.

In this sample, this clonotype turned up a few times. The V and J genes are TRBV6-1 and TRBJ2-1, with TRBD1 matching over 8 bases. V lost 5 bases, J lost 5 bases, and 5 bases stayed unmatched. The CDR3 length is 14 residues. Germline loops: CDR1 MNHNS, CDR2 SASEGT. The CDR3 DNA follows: TGTGCCAGCAGTACCCGGACAGGGAACAATGAGCAGTTCTTC. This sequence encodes CASSTRTGNNEQFF.

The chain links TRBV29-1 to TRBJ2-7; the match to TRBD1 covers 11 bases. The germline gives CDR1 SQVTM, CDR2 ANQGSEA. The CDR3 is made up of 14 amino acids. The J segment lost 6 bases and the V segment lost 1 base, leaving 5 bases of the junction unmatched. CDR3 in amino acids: CSVEGAGQGVEQYF. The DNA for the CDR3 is TGCAGCGTTGAAGGCGCGGGACAGGGGGTCGAGCAGTACTTC.

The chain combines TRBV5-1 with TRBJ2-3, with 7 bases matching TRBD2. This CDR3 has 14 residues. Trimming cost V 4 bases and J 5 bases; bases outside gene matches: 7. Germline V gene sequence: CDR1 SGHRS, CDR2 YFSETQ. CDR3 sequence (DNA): TGCGCCAGCAGCCCCTCGCGGGAGAGAGATACGCAGTATTTT. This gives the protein CASSPSRERDTQYF.

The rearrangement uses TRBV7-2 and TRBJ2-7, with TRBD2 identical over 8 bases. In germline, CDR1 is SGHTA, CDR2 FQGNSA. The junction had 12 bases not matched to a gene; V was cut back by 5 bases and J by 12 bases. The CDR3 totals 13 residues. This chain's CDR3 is CASSATVGLDSYF. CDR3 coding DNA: TGTGCCAGCAGCGCGACCGTGGGACTAGATTCGTACTTC.

Here the CDR3 DNA reads TGCAGTGCTAGATCCTGGGACAGCGAGTACGAGCAGTACTTC. Amino acid sequence: CSARSWDSEYEQYF. The chain recombines TRBV20-1 with TRBJ2-7, with 7 bases aligning to TRBD1. CDR3 length: 14 amino acids. Looked up from germline, CDR1 is DFQATT and CDR2 is SNEGSKA (reference sequence). J was trimmed by 4 bases and V by 2 bases; bases with no gene match: 8.

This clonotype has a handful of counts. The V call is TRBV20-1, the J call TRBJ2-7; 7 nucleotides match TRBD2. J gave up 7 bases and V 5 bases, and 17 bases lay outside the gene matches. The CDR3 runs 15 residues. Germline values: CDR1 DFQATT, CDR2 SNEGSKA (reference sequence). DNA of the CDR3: TGCAGTGCTCTAGAGCGGGGTCGTAGTACGGGAGAGCAGTACTTC. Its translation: CSALERGRSTGEQYF.

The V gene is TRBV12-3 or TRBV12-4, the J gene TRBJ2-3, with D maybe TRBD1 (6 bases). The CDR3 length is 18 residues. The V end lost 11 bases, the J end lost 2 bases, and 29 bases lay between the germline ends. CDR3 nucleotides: TGTGCCTTCAGTTTCAGCGAACCGGGACACAGCCCCACAGATACGCAGTATTTT. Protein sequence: CAFSFSEPGHSPTDTQYF.

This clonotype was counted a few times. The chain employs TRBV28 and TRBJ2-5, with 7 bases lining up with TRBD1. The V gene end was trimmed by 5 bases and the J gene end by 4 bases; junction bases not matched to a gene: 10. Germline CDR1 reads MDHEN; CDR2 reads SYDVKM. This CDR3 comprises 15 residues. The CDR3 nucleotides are TGTGCCAGCAGTGACCCGACAGGGAACGGAGAGACCCAGTACTTC. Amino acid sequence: CASSDPTGNGETQYF.